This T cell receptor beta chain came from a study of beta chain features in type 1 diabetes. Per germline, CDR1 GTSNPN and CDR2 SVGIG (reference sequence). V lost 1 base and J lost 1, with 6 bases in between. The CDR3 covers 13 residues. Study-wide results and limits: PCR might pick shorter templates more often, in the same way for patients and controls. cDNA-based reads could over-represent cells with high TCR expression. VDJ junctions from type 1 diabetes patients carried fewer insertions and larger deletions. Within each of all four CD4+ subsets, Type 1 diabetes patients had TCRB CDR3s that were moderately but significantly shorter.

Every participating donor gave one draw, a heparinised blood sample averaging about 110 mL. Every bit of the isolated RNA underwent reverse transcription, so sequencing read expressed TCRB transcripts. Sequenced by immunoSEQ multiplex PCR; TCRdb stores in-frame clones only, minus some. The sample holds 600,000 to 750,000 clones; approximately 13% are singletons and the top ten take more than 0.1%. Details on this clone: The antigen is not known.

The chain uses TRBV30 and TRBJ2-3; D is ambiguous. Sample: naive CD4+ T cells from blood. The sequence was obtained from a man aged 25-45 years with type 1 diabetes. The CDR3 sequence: CAWSGLRTDTQYF. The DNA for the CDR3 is TGTGCCTGGAGTGGACTTCGCACAGATACGCAGTATTTT.